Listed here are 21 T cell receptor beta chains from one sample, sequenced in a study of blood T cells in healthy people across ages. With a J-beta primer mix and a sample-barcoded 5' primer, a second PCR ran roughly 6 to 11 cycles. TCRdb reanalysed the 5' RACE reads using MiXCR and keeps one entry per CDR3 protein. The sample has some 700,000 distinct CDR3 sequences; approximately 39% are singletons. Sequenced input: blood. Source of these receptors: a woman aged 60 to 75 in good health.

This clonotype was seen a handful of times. CDR3 nucleotide sequence: TGTGCCAGCAGGCAGGGACACACGTCCTACAATGAGCAGTTCTTC. Translated, it gives CASRQGHTSYNEQFF. The rearrangement links TRBV6-2 or TRBV6-3 to TRBJ2-1; a weak D match, TRBD1 (6 bases). CDR1 is MNHEY and CDR2 is SVGEGT in the germline V gene. Trimming shortened V by 6 bases and J by 1 base, and 13 bases separated the two germline ends. This CDR3 spans 15 amino acids.

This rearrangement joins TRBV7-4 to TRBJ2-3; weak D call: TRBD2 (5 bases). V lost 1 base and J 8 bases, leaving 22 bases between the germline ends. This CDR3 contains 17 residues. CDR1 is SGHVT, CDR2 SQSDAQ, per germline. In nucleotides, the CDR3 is TGTGCCAGCAGCTTAGAGGAGAAGCGCCTCTGTGCGGGTACGCAGTATTTT. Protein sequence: CASSLEEKRLCAGTQYF.

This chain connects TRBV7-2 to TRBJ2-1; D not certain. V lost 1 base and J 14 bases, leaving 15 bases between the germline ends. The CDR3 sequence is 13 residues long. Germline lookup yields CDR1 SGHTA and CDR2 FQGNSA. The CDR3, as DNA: TGTGCCAGCAGCTTAGACACGTCTGGCTTTGAGTTCTTC. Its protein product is CASSLDTSGFEFF.

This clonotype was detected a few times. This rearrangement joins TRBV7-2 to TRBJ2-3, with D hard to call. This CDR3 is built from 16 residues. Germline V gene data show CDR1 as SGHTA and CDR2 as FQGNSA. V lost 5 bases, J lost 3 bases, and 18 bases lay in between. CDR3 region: CASSRSSYLGTDTQYF. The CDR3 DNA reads TGTGCCAGCAGCCGGTCTAGTTACCTAGGGACAGATACGCAGTATTTT. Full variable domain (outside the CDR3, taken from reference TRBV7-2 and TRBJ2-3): GAGVSQSPSNKVTEKGKDVELRCDPISGHTALYWYRQSLGQGLEFLIYFQGNSAPDKSGLPSDRFSAERTGGSVSTLTIQRTQQEDSAVYLCASSRSSYLGTDTQYFGPGTRLTVL.

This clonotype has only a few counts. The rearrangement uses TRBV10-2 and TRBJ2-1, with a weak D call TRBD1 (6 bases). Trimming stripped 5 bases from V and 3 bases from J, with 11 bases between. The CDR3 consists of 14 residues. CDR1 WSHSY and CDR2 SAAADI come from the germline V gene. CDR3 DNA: TGCGCCAGCAGTCCCGACAGGTACTACAATGAGCAGTTCTTC. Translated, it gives CASSPDRYYNEQFF.

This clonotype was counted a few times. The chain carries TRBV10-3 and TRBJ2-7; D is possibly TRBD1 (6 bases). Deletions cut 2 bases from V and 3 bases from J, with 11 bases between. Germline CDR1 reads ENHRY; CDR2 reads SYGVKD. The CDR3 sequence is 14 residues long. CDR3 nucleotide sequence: TGTGCCATCAGTGAGGCCGGACAGATCTACGAGCAGTACTTC. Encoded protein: CAISEAGQIYEQYF.

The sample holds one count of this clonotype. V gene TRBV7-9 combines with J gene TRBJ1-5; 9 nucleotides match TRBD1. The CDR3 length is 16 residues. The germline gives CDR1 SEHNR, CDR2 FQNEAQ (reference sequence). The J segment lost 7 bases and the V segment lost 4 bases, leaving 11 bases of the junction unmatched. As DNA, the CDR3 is TGTGCCAGCAGCTCGTCCGGGACAGGGTTCCAACAGCCCCAGCATTTT. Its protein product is CASSSSGTGFQQPQHF.

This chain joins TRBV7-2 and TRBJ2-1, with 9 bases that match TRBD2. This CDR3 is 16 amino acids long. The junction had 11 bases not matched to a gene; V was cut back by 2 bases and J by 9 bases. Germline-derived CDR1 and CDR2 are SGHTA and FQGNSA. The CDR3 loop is CASSLTSAGGPREQFF. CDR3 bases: TGTGCCAGCAGCTTAACGTCCGCGGGGGGGCCTCGTGAGCAGTTCTTC.

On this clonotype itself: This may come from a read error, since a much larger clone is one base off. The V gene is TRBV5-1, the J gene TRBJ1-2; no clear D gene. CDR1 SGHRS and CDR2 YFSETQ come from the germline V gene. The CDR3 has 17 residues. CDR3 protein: CASSSDPRETNNYGDTF. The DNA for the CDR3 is TGCGCCAGCAGCTCCGACCCGCGGGAGACTAATAACTATGGCGACACCTTC.

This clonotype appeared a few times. The CDR3 sequence: CASSTVVDEQFF. The CDR3 coding sequence is TGTGCCAGCAGTACCGTGGTTGATGAGCAGTTCTTC. This chain connects TRBV3-1 to TRBJ2-1; D gene ambiguous. CDR3 size: 12 residues. The germline gives CDR1 LGHDT, CDR2 YNNKEL (reference sequence). The V end lost 6 bases, the J end lost 8 bases, and 11 bases lay between the germline ends.

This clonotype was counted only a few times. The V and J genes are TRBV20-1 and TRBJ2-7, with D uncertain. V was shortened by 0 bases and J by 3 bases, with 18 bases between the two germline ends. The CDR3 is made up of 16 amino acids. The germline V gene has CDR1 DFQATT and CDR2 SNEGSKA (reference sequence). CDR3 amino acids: CSARDEVRASNYEQYF. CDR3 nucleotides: TGCAGTGCTAGAGATGAGGTTAGGGCCTCTAACTACGAGCAGTACTTC.

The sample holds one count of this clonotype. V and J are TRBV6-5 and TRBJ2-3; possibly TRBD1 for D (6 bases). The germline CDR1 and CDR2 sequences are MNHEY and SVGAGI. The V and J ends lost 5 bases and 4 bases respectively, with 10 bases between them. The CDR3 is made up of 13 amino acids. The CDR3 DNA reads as TGTGCCAGCAGTAACCAGGGGCCAGATACGCAGTATTTT. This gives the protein CASSNQGPDTQYF.

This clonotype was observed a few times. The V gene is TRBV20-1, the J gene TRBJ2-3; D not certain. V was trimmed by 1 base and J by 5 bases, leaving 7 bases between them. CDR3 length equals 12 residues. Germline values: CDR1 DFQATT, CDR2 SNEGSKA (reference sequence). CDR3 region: CSARGRGDTQYF. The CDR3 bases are TGCAGTGCTAGAGGTAGAGGAGATACGCAGTATTTT.

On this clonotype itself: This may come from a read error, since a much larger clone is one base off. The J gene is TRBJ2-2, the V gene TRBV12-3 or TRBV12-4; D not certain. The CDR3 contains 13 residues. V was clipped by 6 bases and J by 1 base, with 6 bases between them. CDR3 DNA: TGTGCCAGCAGCCCCTGGAACACCGGGGAGCTGTTTTTT. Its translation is CASSPWNTGELFF.

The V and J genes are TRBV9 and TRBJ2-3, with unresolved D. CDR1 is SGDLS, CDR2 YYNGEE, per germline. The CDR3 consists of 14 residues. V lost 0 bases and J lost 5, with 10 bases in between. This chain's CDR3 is CASSVASKVDTQYF. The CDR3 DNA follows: TGTGCCAGCAGCGTAGCCTCAAAGGTAGATACGCAGTATTTT.

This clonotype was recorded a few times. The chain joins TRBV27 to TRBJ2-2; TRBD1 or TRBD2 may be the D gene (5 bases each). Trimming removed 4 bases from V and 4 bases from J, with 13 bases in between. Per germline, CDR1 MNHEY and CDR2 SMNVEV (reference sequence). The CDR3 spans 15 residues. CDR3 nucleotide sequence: TGTGCCAGCAGTTCCCTTTTTGGGACCACCGGGGAGCTGTTTTTT. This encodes CASSSLFGTTGELFF.

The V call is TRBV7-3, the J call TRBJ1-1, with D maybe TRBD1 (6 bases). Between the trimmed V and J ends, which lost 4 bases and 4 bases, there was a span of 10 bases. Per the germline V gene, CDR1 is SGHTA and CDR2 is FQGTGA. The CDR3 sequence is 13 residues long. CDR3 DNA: TGTGCCAGCAGCTCACAGGGAGGCACTGAAGCTTTCTTT. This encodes CASSSQGGTEAFF.

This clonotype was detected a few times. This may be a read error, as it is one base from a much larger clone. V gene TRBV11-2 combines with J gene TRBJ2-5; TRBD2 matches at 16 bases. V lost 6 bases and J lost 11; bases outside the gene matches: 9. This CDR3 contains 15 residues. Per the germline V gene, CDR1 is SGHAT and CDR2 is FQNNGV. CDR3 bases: TGTGCCAGCAGTCTAACCGGGACTAGCGGGGGGGTGCAGTACTTC. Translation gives CASSLTGTSGGVQYF.

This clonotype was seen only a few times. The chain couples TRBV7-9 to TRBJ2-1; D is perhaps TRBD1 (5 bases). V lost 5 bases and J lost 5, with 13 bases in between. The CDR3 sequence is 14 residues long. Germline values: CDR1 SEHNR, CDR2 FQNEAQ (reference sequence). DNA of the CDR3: TGTGCCAGCAGCGTAAAGGCAGGGAACAATGAGCAGTTCTTC. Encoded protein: CASSVKAGNNEQFF. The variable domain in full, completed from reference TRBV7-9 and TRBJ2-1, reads DTGVSQNPRHKITKRGQNVTFRCDPISEHNRLYWYRQTLGQGPEFLTYFQNEAQLEKSRLLSDRFSAERPKGSFSTLEIQRTEQGDSAMYLCASSVKAGNNEQFFGPGTRLTVL.

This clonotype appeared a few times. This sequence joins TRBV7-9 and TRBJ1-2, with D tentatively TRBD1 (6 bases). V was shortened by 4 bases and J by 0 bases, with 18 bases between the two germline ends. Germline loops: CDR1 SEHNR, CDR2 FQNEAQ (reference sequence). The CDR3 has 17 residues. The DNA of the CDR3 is TGTGCCAGCAGCTGGGACCGGGACACACTAACTAACTATGGCTACACCTTC. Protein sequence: CASSWDRDTLTNYGYTF.

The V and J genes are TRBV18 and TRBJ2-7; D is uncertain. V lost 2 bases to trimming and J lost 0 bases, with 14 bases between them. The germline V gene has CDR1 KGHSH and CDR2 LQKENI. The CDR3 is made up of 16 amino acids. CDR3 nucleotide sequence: TGTGCCAGCTCACCAAATCTCCAGGCGGACTCCTACGAGCAGTACTTC. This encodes CASSPNLQADSYEQYF.